The clone carrying this TCR beta chain has at least ten counts. Its specificity is unknown. The sample is drawn from a study of T cells in Graves' hyperthyroidism and ophthalmopathy. Points from the study as a whole: Blood also contained most expanded thyroid clonotypes above 0.001.

The germline V gene has CDR1 SNHLY and CDR2 FYNNEI. CDR3 length: 13 amino acids. V lost 4 bases and J 5 bases, leaving 9 bases between the germline ends. With a duration under 2 months, the hyperthyroidism was newly diagnosed in patients aged 18 to 65. Source material for PBMCs was about 10 ml fresh peripheral blood. The CDR3 regions of TCR beta were amplified from RNA transcripts. TCR CDR3 underwent first-round RT-PCR with the HTBI primer set. From the multiplex PCR reads, TCRdb called clonotypes with MiXCR, one entry per CDR3 protein. The sample has about 400,000 distinct CDR3 sequences, about 15% seen once.

This receptor was obtained from a woman in her 30s with Graves' hyperthyroidism. The chain joins TRBV2 to TRBJ2-1; unclear D gene. The sequenced material came from blood. The CDR3 spells CASSVGNHNEQFF. As DNA, the CDR3 is TGTGCCAGCAGTGTGGGGAACCACAATGAGCAGTTCTTC.